A selection of T cell receptor beta chains follows, all from one sample in a study of T cells in Graves' hyperthyroidism and ophthalmopathy. Each CDR3 protein gets one entry after TCRdb re-called the multiplex PCR reads with MiXCR. Of under 400,000 distinct CDR3 sequences in the sample, 16% were seen once. The sample consisted of blood. The receptors come from a man aged 25-45 years with Graves' hyperthyroidism. CDR3s include the opening cysteine and the closing phenylalanine or tryptophan. A D gene is named only where the DNA matches it firmly. Size is stated for part of the rows, as once, few or many counts, or as a class when the clone is expanded.

TRBV2	13	.	TRBJ2-2	.	CASGILSGGELFF	TGTGCCAGCGGGATTCTAAGTGGCGGGGAGCTGTTTTTT
TRBV9	15	once	TRBJ2-1	.	CASSVGEAGARDQFF	TGCGCCAGCAGCGTAGGGGAAGCTGGTGCTCGCGATCAGTTCTTC
TRBV19	15	few	TRBJ1-1	.	CASSIWGVSDTEAFF	TGTGCCAGTAGTATATGGGGGGTAAGCGACACTGAAGCTTTCTTT
TRBV7-3	15	.	TRBJ1-4	.	CASSLTGGFGEKLFF	TGTGCCAGCAGCTTAACAGGGGGATTCGGTGAAAAACTGTTTTTT
TRBV11-3	17	many	TRBJ1-4	.	CASSYRDFWGTNEKLFF	TGTGCCAGCAGCTATCGGGATTTTTGGGGGACGAATGAAAAACTGTTTTTT
TRBV27	15	many	TRBJ2-7	.	CASSFGGRDYYEQYF	TGTGCCAGCAGTTTTGGTGGGAGAGATTACTACGAGCAGTACTTC
TRBV12-3/TRBV12-4	15	few	TRBJ2-7	TRBD2	CASSGSGRRRYEQYF	TGTGCCAGCAGTGGTAGCGGGAGACGACGGTACGAGCAGTACTTC
TRBV6-1	15	many	TRBJ2-7	TRBD1	CASNTPGQGMYEQYF	TGTGCCAGCAACACCCCGGGACAGGGAATGTACGAGCAGTACTTC
TRBV29-1	14	many	TRBJ2-3	.	CSVILQGVTDTQYF	TGCAGCGTCATTCTACAGGGAGTCACAGATACGCAGTATTTT
TRBV4-2	17	.	TRBJ2-7	TRBD1	CASSPWTGETPPYEQYF	TGTGCCAGCAGCCCCTGGACAGGGGAGACCCCCCCCTACGAGCAGTACTTC
TRBV7-3	16	many	TRBJ2-3	TRBD2	CASSLSGLAETDTQYF	TGTGCCAGCAGCTTATCCGGACTAGCGGAAACAGATACGCAGTATTTT
TRBV2	12	many	TRBJ2-7	.	CASRGLVREQYF	TGTGCCAGCAGGGGTCTAGTGAGGGAGCAGTACTTC
TRBV19	14	few	TRBJ2-3	.	CASSINSQTDTQYF	TGTGCCAGTAGTATTAATAGTCAGACAGATACGCAGTATTTT
TRBV27	13	many	TRBJ1-1	.	CASSRLGNTEAFF	TGTGCCAGCAGCCGGCTGGGGAACACTGAAGCTTTCTTT